Listed here are 30 T cell receptor beta chains from one sample, sequenced in a study of shared clonotypes between healthy human individuals. Only CD45RO-negative cells positively selected for CCR7 counted as naive CD8 cells, so terminally differentiated effector memory CD45RA+ cells were excluded. The data were produced by immunoSEQ multiplex PCR, yet TCRdb's version contains in-frame clones alone and is incomplete. The sample includes hundreds of thousands of clones, about 95% of them seen just once. The sample taken for sequencing was naive CD8+ T cells sorted from blood. All receptors come from a woman aged 25 to 45 in good health.

The chain carries TRBV6-5 and TRBJ1-1; 10 nucleotides match TRBD1. Trimming removed 8 bases from V and 5 bases from J; junction bases left unmatched: 8. CDR3 length: 14 residues. Germline lookup yields CDR1 MNHEY and CDR2 SVGAGI. The CDR3 coding sequence is TGTGCCAGCGCCGGGACAGGGGAGGGAACTGAAGCTTTCTTT. Its translation is CASAGTGEGTEAFF.

The CDR3 sequence is CASSEARHYLGYEQYF. CDR3 bases: TGTGCCAGCAGTGAAGCGAGACACTACCTTGGGTACGAGCAGTACTTC. The chain uses TRBV6-1 and TRBJ2-7; D gene ambiguous. Looked up from germline, CDR1 is MNHNS and CDR2 is SASEGT. The CDR3 is made up of 16 amino acids. V was cut by 0 bases and J by 4 bases, with 16 bases left in between.

This clone occurred once. The J gene is TRBJ2-7, the V gene TRBV7-8, with 7 bases fitting TRBD2. The CDR3 spans 19 residues. The V segment lost 2 bases and the J segment 4 bases; nucleotides outside the gene matches: 20. The germline gives CDR1 SGHVS, CDR2 FQNEAQ. CDR3 loop: CASSLHPTGRREERYEQYF. For the CDR3, the DNA is TGTGCCAGCAGCTTACATCCGACGGGTCGCCGGGAGGAACGGTACGAGCAGTACTTC.

The chain combines TRBV5-4 with TRBJ2-1, with D possibly being TRBD1 (5 bases). The length of the CDR3 is 15 residues. Trimming pared 1 base from V and 7 bases from J, leaving 15 bases between. Germline CDR1 and CDR2: SGHNT and YYREEE (reference sequence). The CDR3 DNA follows: TGTGCCAGCAGCTTGACGGCAGGGTTGGGGAATGAGCAGTTCTTC. Translated, it gives CASSLTAGLGNEQFF.

This rearrangement joins TRBV7-9 to TRBJ2-7; unclear D gene. Trimming pared 5 bases from V and 2 bases from J, leaving 13 bases between. The CDR3 runs 14 residues. The germline CDR1 and CDR2 sequences are SEHNR and FQNEAQ (reference sequence). The CDR3 region is CASSPSVGTYEQYF. Written as DNA, the CDR3 is TGTGCCAGCAGCCCCAGTGTGGGGACCTACGAGCAGTACTTC.

The rearrangement joins TRBV15 to TRBJ1-2, with 8 bases fitting TRBD1. Germline V gene sequence: CDR1 LNHNV, CDR2 YYDKDF (reference sequence). This CDR3 contains 20 residues. Trimming took 4 bases from V and 8 from J; bases not matched to a gene: 27. CDR3 in amino acids: CATSTTFITRDRSGFGGYTF. The CDR3 region has the DNA TGTGCCACCAGCACCACCTTCATTACTCGGGACAGGTCTGGTTTCGGGGGCTACACCTTC. The variable domain in full, completed from reference TRBV15 and TRBJ1-2, reads DAMVIQNPRYQVTQFGKPVTLSCSQTLNHNVMYWYQQKSSQAPKLLFHYYDKDFNNEADTPDNFQSRRPNTSFCFLDIRSPGLGDTAMYLCATSTTFITRDRSGFGGYTFGSGTRLTVV.

This rearrangement joins TRBV2 to TRBJ1-2; D ambiguous. This CDR3 contains 14 residues. Germline V gene sequence: CDR1 SNHLY, CDR2 FYNNEI. Trimming stripped 1 base from V and 6 bases from J, with 12 bases between. The CDR3 protein is CASSEDFSEHGYTF. CDR3 DNA: TGTGCCAGCAGTGAAGATTTCAGTGAGCATGGCTACACCTTC.

The V call is TRBV7-9, the J call TRBJ1-1; unclear D gene. Germline V gene sequence: CDR1 SEHNR, CDR2 FQNEAQ (reference sequence). The CDR3 has 12 amino acids. The V end lost 4 bases, the J end lost 5 bases, and 8 bases lay between the germline ends. CDR3 DNA: TGTGCCAGCAGCTGGAGTTTGACTGAAGCTTTCTTT. This encodes CASSWSLTEAFF.

This chain connects TRBV6-5 to TRBJ2-5, with 8 nucleotides matching TRBD2. CDR1 and CDR2 (germline): MNHEY, SVGAGI. CDR3 length: 14 amino acids. Germline trimming cut 5 bases from V and 7 bases from J; bases unmatched to any gene: 9. The CDR3 DNA is TGTGCCAGCAGTAACCGACCCGCGGGGGGGACCCAGTACTTC. Its translation is CASSNRPAGGTQYF.

The chain has TRBV19 and TRBJ2-1; tentative D call: TRBD2 (5 bases). Trimming shortened V by 11 bases and J by 4 bases, and 12 bases separated the two germline ends. CDR3 size: 12 residues. CDR1 LNHDA and CDR2 SQIVND come from the germline V gene (reference sequence). Here the CDR3 DNA reads TGTGCCTCCCGGACTGATTACAATGAGCAGTTCTTC. This sequence encodes CASRTDYNEQFF.

The V and J genes are TRBV19 and TRBJ1-3; TRBD1 aligns across 7 bases. V lost 5 bases to trimming and J lost 0 bases; unmatched junction nucleotides: 13. Germline CDR1 LNHDA, CDR2 SQIVND (reference sequence). This CDR3 region has 18 residues. The chain's CDR3 is CASSFGTANPLSGNTIYF. The CDR3 DNA follows: TGTGCCAGTAGTTTTGGGACAGCTAATCCACTCTCTGGAAACACCATATATTTT.

The rearrangement uses TRBV7-9 and TRBJ1-2; perhaps TRBD1 as D (6 bases). CDR3 length: 15 amino acids. Trimming removed 5 bases at V and 1 base at J, with 14 bases between. Germline values: CDR1 SEHNR, CDR2 FQNEAQ (reference sequence). The CDR3 sequence: CASSPSTGINYGYTF. DNA of the CDR3: TGTGCCAGCAGCCCGAGCACAGGGATTAACTATGGCTACACCTTC.

This chain connects TRBV5-6 to TRBJ1-2, with D possibly matching TRBD1 (5 bases). Trimming took 0 bases from V and 1 from J, leaving 10 bases between them. Germline V lookup: CDR1 SGHDT, CDR2 YYEEEE. CDR3 length: 15 residues. In DNA form, the CDR3 reads TGTGCCAGCAGCTTGGATCAGGGCCATAACTATGGCTACACCTTC. Its translation is CASSLDQGHNYGYTF.

The chain combines TRBV27 with TRBJ2-7; D uncertain. The germline V gene encodes CDR1 MNHEY and CDR2 SMNVEV (reference sequence). The V end was cut by 7 bases, the J end by 4 bases, with 14 bases between. This CDR3 has 13 residues. The CDR3 loop is CASTHADGYEQYF. CDR3 coding DNA: TGTGCCAGCACACACGCGGACGGGTACGAGCAGTACTTC.

The J gene is TRBJ2-5, the V gene TRBV19; 14 nucleotides match TRBD2. The end of the DNA is better explained by TRBJ2-7, so the J call may be wrong. The CDR3 runs to 14 residues. Germline V CDR1 and CDR2: LNHDA, SQIVND (reference sequence). CDR3 DNA sequence: TGTGCCACAAGACTAGCGGGAGGGGGATACGAGCAGTACTTC. As protein: CATRLAGGGYEQYF.

Comment on this clone: An end of the junction differs from the germline gene, which may be a read error. In DNA form, the CDR3 reads TGTGCCAGCAGCCGGAAAGGATCGAACTCCGGGGAGCTGTTTTTT. It is translated as CASSRKGSNSGELFF. V gene TRBV14 combines with J gene TRBJ2-2; D is undetermined. This CDR3 comprises 15 residues. CDR1 and CDR2 (germline): SGHDN, FVKESK.

The chain has TRBV29-1 and TRBJ2-3, with D perhaps matching TRBD2 (5 bases). V shed 3 bases and J shed 0 bases, with 10 bases lying between them. The CDR3 runs 14 residues. The V gene's germline CDR1 is SQVTM and CDR2 ANQGSEA. CDR3 in DNA: TGCAGCGTTGATCTGGACTTTAGCACAGATACGCAGTATTTT. It is translated as CSVDLDFSTDTQYF.

The V call is TRBV2, the J call TRBJ1-2, with D possibly TRBD1 on 6 matching bases. Germline CDR1 and CDR2: SNHLY and FYNNEI. Trimming pared 0 bases from V and 7 bases from J, leaving 9 bases between. This CDR3 is 13 amino acids long. The CDR3 here is CASSEALGGGYTF. The CDR3 nucleotides read TGTGCCAGCAGTGAAGCGCTAGGGGGTGGCTACACCTTC.

The chain employs TRBV6-5 and TRBJ1-1; a weak D match, TRBD1 (6 bases). Trimming left V 5 bases short and J 3 bases short, with 10 bases between. This CDR3 has 13 residues. The germline CDR1 and CDR2 sequences are MNHEY and SVGAGI. Here the CDR3 reads CASSDQGYTEAFF. The CDR3 DNA is TGTGCCAGCAGTGATCAGGGGTACACTGAAGCTTTCTTT.

The rearrangement uses TRBV19 and TRBJ2-1, with 7 bases matching TRBD2. This CDR3 region has 15 residues. In germline, CDR1 is LNHDA, CDR2 SQIVND (reference sequence). V was clipped by 5 bases and J by 4 bases; unmatched bases: 8. The DNA for the CDR3 is TGTGCCAGTAGTCCAGAACTAGCGCATTACAATGAGCAGTTCTTC. The encoded protein is CASSPELAHYNEQFF.

Turning to this clone: This same CDR3 is encoded by further DNA sequences in the sample. V is TRBV4-2 and J is TRBJ2-7, with 11 bases matching TRBD2. The CDR3 runs to 16 residues. The ends lost 0 bases at V and 0 bases at J; junction bases unmatched: 1. Germline lookup yields CDR1 LGHNA and CDR2 YNFKEQ. The CDR3 DNA reads as TGTGCCAGCAGCCAAGAAACTAGCGGGAGCTCCTACGAGCAGTACTTC. It specifies CASSQETSGSSYEQYF.

The J gene is TRBJ2-1, the V gene TRBV28; D unclear. Germline-derived CDR1 and CDR2 are MDHEN and SYDVKM. This CDR3 is 13 amino acids long. CDR3 protein: CATANAEPKGQFF. DNA of the CDR3: TGTGCTACAGCAAATGCGGAGCCCAAAGGGCAGTTCTTC.

The V call is TRBV2, the J call TRBJ2-7, with 8 nucleotides matching TRBD2. The CDR3 spans 13 residues. V was pared by 10 bases and J by 4 bases, with 9 bases of the junction left unmatched. Germline values: CDR1 SNHLY, CDR2 FYNNEI. The CDR3 DNA reads TGTGCCATCATCACGGGAGGGAATTACGAGCAGTACTTC. It yields the protein CAIITGGNYEQYF.

CDR3 coding DNA: TGTGCCAGCAGCTTAGGGGGCTTTGAAACCGGGGAGCTGTTTTTT. Translated: CASSLGGFETGELFF. The rearrangement links TRBV5-6 to TRBJ2-2, with 7 bases that match TRBD1. The CDR3 is made up of 15 amino acids. Per the germline V gene, CDR1 is SGHDT and CDR2 is YYEEEE. V gave up 2 bases and J gave up 5 bases; unmatched junction bases: 6. Filled out from reference TRBV5-6 and TRBJ2-2, the complete variable domain reads DAGVTQSPTHLIKTRGQQVTLRCSPKSGHDTVSWYQQALGQGPQFIFQYYEEEERQRGNFPDRFSGHQFPNYSSELNVNALLLGDSALYLCASSLGGFETGELFFGEGSRLTVL.

The chain combines TRBV7-9 with TRBJ2-2; D remains unclear. CDR1 is SEHNR, CDR2 FQNEAQ, per germline (reference sequence). V lost 2 bases and J lost 6, with 1 base in between. The CDR3 length is 11 residues. DNA for the CDR3: TGTGCCAGCAGCTTACCCGGGGAGCTGTTTTTT. Protein sequence: CASSLPGELFF.

This chain joins TRBV7-8 and TRBJ2-5; 11 nucleotides align to TRBD2. This CDR3 is 16 amino acids long. The junction had 8 bases not matched to a gene; V was cut back by 4 bases and J by 4 bases. Germline assignment: CDR1 SGHVS and CDR2 FQNEAQ. In DNA form, the CDR3 reads TGTGCCAGCAGCTCATTACTAGCGGGAGTACGAGAGACCCAGTACTTC. Protein product: CASSSLLAGVRETQYF.

In regard to this clone: The same CDR3 can be traced to other DNA sequences in this sample. This chain joins TRBV19 and TRBJ1-1, with 8 bases identical to TRBD1. The junction had 7 bases not matched to a gene; V was cut back by 5 bases and J by 5 bases. Germline loops: CDR1 LNHDA, CDR2 SQIVND (reference sequence). This CDR3 is built from 14 residues. In DNA, the CDR3 is TGTGCCAGTAGTCCTCGGACAGGGAGGACTGAAGCTTTCTTT. Amino acids: CASSPRTGRTEAFF.

The chain joins TRBV15 to TRBJ2-7; TRBD2 matches 12 bases. Germline loops: CDR1 LNHNV, CDR2 YYDKDF (reference sequence). The CDR3 extends over 15 amino acids. Trimming at V came to 5 bases and at J to 0 bases, leaving 2 bases not matched to a gene. The CDR3 protein is CATSWTSGNSYEQYF. The CDR3 DNA reads as TGTGCCACCAGCTGGACTAGCGGGAACTCCTACGAGCAGTACTTC.

The chain uses TRBV7-9 and TRBJ2-5; the match to TRBD1 covers 9 bases. The ends lost 3 bases at V and 4 bases at J; junction bases unmatched: 6. The germline V gene has CDR1 SEHNR and CDR2 FQNEAQ (reference sequence). This CDR3 comprises 15 residues. The CDR3 protein is CASSLPQGARETQYF. In nucleotides, the CDR3 is TGTGCCAGCAGCTTGCCACAGGGGGCGCGAGAGACCCAGTACTTC.

J is TRBJ2-1 and V is TRBV7-9; 7 nucleotides line up with TRBD1. The V and J ends lost 4 bases and 0 bases, in that order; junction bases with no gene match: 6. The CDR3 is 16 residues long. Germline V gene data show CDR1 as SEHNR and CDR2 as FQNEAQ (reference sequence). CDR3 in DNA: TGTGCCAGCAGCTCGTCGGACAGGAGCTCCTACAATGAGCAGTTCTTC. Protein product: CASSSSDRSSYNEQFF.